These 7 T cell receptor beta chains came from one sample sequenced in a study of early stage breast cancer tumors. Sequencing used immunoSEQ multiplex PCR; TCRdb keeps in-frame clones, though not all of them. The sample shows over 11,000 clones, approximately 80% of them seen only once. The specimen was normal breast tissue next to the tumor. Source of these receptors: a person aged 45 to 59 with breast cancer.

This clone was seen more than once but under ten times. The chain recombines TRBV27 with TRBJ2-7; 9 positions match TRBD2. CDR3 size: 13 residues. V trimming: 4 bases; J trimming: 12 bases; junction bases outside the gene matches: 10. Germline loops: CDR1 MNHEY, CDR2 SMNVEV (reference sequence). The CDR3 DNA reads as TGTGCCAGCAGTTCCTTAGCGGGGGAGACCTTGTACTTC. Amino acid sequence: CASSSLAGETLYF.

The chain uses TRBV7-2 and TRBJ1-1, with 9 positions matching TRBD1. This CDR3 contains 14 residues. Germline V gene data show CDR1 as SGHTA and CDR2 as FQGNSA. With V trimmed by 2 bases and J by 11 bases, 9 bases remained unmatched. The CDR3 region is CASSLLGATGGAFF. The CDR3 nucleotides read TGTGCCAGCAGCTTATTAGGGGCGACAGGGGGGGCTTTCTTT.

V and J are TRBV7-9 and TRBJ2-2, with 8 bases matching TRBD1. Germline V gives CDR1 SEHNR, CDR2 FQNEAQ (reference sequence). Germline trimming cut 5 bases from V and 5 bases from J; bases unmatched to any gene: 7. This CDR3 comprises 15 residues. In DNA form, the CDR3 reads TGTGCCAGCAGCCAGACCCGGACAGGGACCGGGGAGCTGTTTTTT. Translated: CASSQTRTGTGELFF. Based on the CDR3 plus reference TRBV7-9 and TRBJ2-2, the full variable domain is DTGVSQNPRHKITKRGQNVTFRCDPISEHNRLYWYRQTLGQGPEFLTYFQNEAQLEKSRLLSDRFSAERPKGSFSTLEIQRTEQGDSAMYLCASSQTRTGTGELFFGEGSRLTVL.

The chain couples TRBV5-1 to TRBJ2-7, with 10 bases matching TRBD1. In germline, CDR1 is SGHRS, CDR2 YFSETQ. Trimming at V came to 4 bases and at J to 2 bases, leaving 6 bases not matched to a gene. The CDR3 sequence is 15 residues long. The CDR3 coding sequence is TGCGCCAGCAGCCTGGGACAGGGGATGACCTACGAGCAGTACTTC. Translation gives CASSLGQGMTYEQYF.

V and J are TRBV14 and TRBJ2-1; D is ambiguous. Per the germline V gene, CDR1 is SGHDN and CDR2 is FVKESK. V shed 3 bases and J shed 3 bases, with 12 bases lying between them. This CDR3 comprises 15 residues. DNA for the CDR3: TGTGCCAGCAGCCAGATCAAGGGCTTCTACAATGAGCAGTTCTTC. This encodes CASSQIKGFYNEQFF.

This clone was detected only a few times. V is TRBV19 and J is TRBJ1-1; weak D call: TRBD1 (5 bases). The CDR3 length is 13 residues. Germline V lookup: CDR1 LNHDA, CDR2 SQIVND (reference sequence). Trimming shortened V by 0 bases and J by 10 bases, and 12 bases separated the two germline ends. CDR3 nucleotide sequence: TGTGCCAGTAGTATAGAATTCCAGAGGGGAGCTTTCTTT. Protein product: CASSIEFQRGAFF.

J is TRBJ2-7 and V is TRBV19; D ambiguous. CDR1 and CDR2 from the germline V gene are LNHDA and SQIVND (reference sequence). V was clipped by 8 bases and J by 3 bases, with 11 bases between them. The CDR3 covers 12 residues. The CDR3 region has the DNA TGTGCCAGTTCGGACGCACTCTACGAGCAGTACTTC. This sequence encodes CASSDALYEQYF.